The 26 T cell receptor beta chains listed next were all sequenced from one sample in a study of vaccination and CD4 T cells after COVID-19. Time point reported: late sampling 161 to 241 days after vaccination in a few convalescent patients. Treatment reported: approximately nine-day PBMC culture with coronavirus spike peptide pools or control peptides (ViraFEST assay). Oncomine TCR Beta short-read sequencing was applied to DNA from cultured CD4+ T cells. TCRdb analysed the PCR reads with MiXCR anew, one entry per CDR3 protein. Here the sample spans some 24,000 distinct CDR3 sequences, around 40% being singletons. No antigen has been assigned to these receptors. Sequenced material: CD4+ T cells from blood, cultured in vitro, taken about 7 months after SARS-CoV-2 vaccination. These receptors all come from a human donor who had recovered from COVID-19.

The table lists this clonotype with a few counts. V and J are TRBV20-1 and TRBJ2-3; 11 bases map to TRBD1. This CDR3 has 14 residues. CDR1 and CDR2 from the germline V gene are DFQATT and SNEGSKA (reference sequence). V dropped 3 bases and J dropped 8; count of bases not matched to a gene: 7. The CDR3, as DNA: TGCAGTGCTAGGCGTGGACAGGGGGCGGGTACGCAGTATTTT. The encoded protein is CSARRGQGAGTQYF.

The sample holds a few counts of this clonotype. This sequence joins TRBV21-1 and TRBJ1-1; whether TRBD1, the table's D call, matches the DNA was not checked. TRBV21-1 is a listed pseudogene. The CDR3 extends over 16 amino acids. CDR3 coding DNA: TGTGCCAGCAGACCCCTCGGGCAGAACATGAACACTGAAGCTTTCTTT. Encoded protein: CASRPLGQNMNTEAFF.

This clonotype was seen only once. The chain combines TRBV20-1 with TRBJ2-1, with TRBD2 matching 12 bases. V was pared by 2 bases and J by 11 bases, with 4 bases of the junction left unmatched. This CDR3 is built from 13 residues. Germline CDR1 is DFQATT and CDR2 is SNEGSKA (reference sequence). CDR3 coding DNA: TGCAGTGCTAGACTAGCGGGAGGGGGTCAGCAGTTCTTC. Translating it yields CSARLAGGGQQFF.

The rearrangement uses TRBV7-9 and TRBJ2-1; the D is unclear. The V gene's germline CDR1 is SEHNR and CDR2 FQNEAQ (reference sequence). The CDR3 extends over 15 amino acids. Trimming removed 0 bases from V and 4 bases from J, with 10 bases in between. CDR3 DNA sequence: TGTGCCAGCAGCTTAGCGGGTCTAGGATACAATGAGCAGTTCTTC. Protein: CASSLAGLGYNEQFF.

V usage is TRBV29-1 and J usage is TRBJ2-1; 14 positions match TRBD2. This CDR3 is 14 amino acids long. The ends lost 4 bases at V and 5 bases at J; junction bases unmatched: 1. The V gene's germline CDR1 is SQVTM and CDR2 ANQGSEA. CDR3 sequence reads: CSVGGLAGDNEQFF. DNA of the CDR3: TGCAGCGTTGGGGGACTAGCGGGAGACAATGAGCAGTTCTTC.

The V and J genes are TRBV18 and TRBJ2-7, with 8 bases matching TRBD2. Germline V gene sequence: CDR1 KGHSH, CDR2 LQKENI. V lost 3 bases to trimming and J lost 0 bases; unmatched junction nucleotides: 7. CDR3 length: 16 amino acids. In DNA, the CDR3 is TGTGCCAGCTCACCCGGAAACAGCGGGAGCTCCTACGAGCAGTACTTC. Translating it yields CASSPGNSGSSYEQYF.

The genes are TRBV4-1 and TRBJ1-2, with a weak D call TRBD1 (5 bases). The CDR3 is 13 residues long. Germline-derived CDR1 and CDR2 are MGHRA and YSYEKL. Between the trimmed V and J ends, which lost 0 bases and 3 bases, there was a span of 5 bases. The CDR3 DNA sequence: TGCGCCAGCAGCCAAGAAGGGGACTATGGCTACACCTTC. Amino acids: CASSQEGDYGYTF.

The CDR3 is CASSLGQGTQYF. The CDR3 DNA reads TGCGCCAGCAGCTTGGGGCAGGGGACCCAGTACTTC. The gene calls are TRBV5-1 and TRBJ2-5; D may be TRBD1 (5 bases). In germline, CDR1 is SGHRS, CDR2 YFSETQ. Trimming pared 0 bases from V and 7 bases from J, leaving 7 bases between. This CDR3 is built from 12 residues.

The chain links TRBV19 to TRBJ2-1; D gene unclear. The CDR3 spans 13 residues. V shed 4 bases and J shed 4 bases, with 8 bases lying between them. Germline V gene lookup returns CDR1 LNHDA and CDR2 SQIVND (reference sequence). The CDR3 here is CASSTPFYNEQFF. The CDR3 DNA is TGTGCCAGTAGTACACCCTTTTACAATGAGCAGTTCTTC.

V usage is TRBV19 and J usage is TRBJ1-5; TRBD1 matches at 9 bases. This CDR3 has 17 amino acids. The germline CDR1 and CDR2 sequences are LNHDA and SQIVND (reference sequence). Trimming cost V 3 bases and J 2 bases; bases outside gene matches: 8. The CDR3 reads CASSIRGQGRGNQPQHF. Written as DNA, the CDR3 is TGTGCCAGTAGTATTCGGGGACAGGGTAGAGGCAATCAGCCCCAGCATTTT.

V is TRBV4-2 and J is TRBJ2-7; possible D gene TRBD1, 5 bases. This CDR3 spans 14 amino acids. The germline V gene has CDR1 LGHNA and CDR2 YNFKEQ. Trimming took 1 base from V and 2 from J, leaving 9 bases between them. The CDR3 loop is CASSQVSGTYEQYF. The DNA of the CDR3 is TGTGCCAGCAGCCAAGTATCAGGGACCTACGAGCAGTACTTC.

This clonotype was counted a few times. V is TRBV6-1 and J is TRBJ2-7, with unresolved D. With 7 bases removed from V and 1 base from J, the gap between germline ends came to 11 bases. Germline V CDR1 and CDR2: MNHNS, SASEGT. The CDR3 runs to 13 residues. CDR3 in DNA: TGTGCCAGCATCGAAGGGAATTCCTACGAGCAGTACTTC. Amino acids: CASIEGNSYEQYF.

This clonotype was seen a few times. J is TRBJ2-7 and V is TRBV19, with D possibly TRBD2 on 5 matching bases. The germline gives CDR1 LNHDA, CDR2 SQIVND (reference sequence). Trimming pared 5 bases from V and 3 bases from J, leaving 11 bases between. This CDR3 is 13 amino acids long. The CDR3 loop is CASSSEGGYEQYF. CDR3 nucleotide sequence: TGTGCCAGTAGTTCAGAGGGTGGCTACGAGCAGTACTTC.

This sequence joins TRBV6-1 and TRBJ2-7; D gene uncertain. The ends were cut back, 1 base at V and 0 bases at J, with 7 bases in the middle. In germline, CDR1 is MNHNS, CDR2 SASEGT. This CDR3 has 14 residues. The CDR3 DNA follows: TGTGCCAGCAGTGAAGACGGCAGCTCCTACGAGCAGTACTTC. Protein product: CASSEDGSSYEQYF.

This sequence joins TRBV20-1 and TRBJ2-3, with D possibly TRBD1 on 5 matching bases. The CDR3 covers 15 residues. V was cut by 6 bases and J by 1 base, with 17 bases left in between. The germline V gene has CDR1 DFQATT and CDR2 SNEGSKA (reference sequence). DNA for the CDR3: TGCAGTGCCCCTGGACAACCCCGCGGCACAGATACGCAGTATTTT. This gives the protein CSAPGQPRGTDTQYF.

This clonotype was counted once. The rearrangement joins TRBV20-1 to TRBJ2-1; 12 bases fit TRBD2. J gave up 3 bases and V 6 bases, and 9 bases lay outside the gene matches. The CDR3 loop spans 16 amino acids. CDR1 is DFQATT, CDR2 SNEGSKA, per germline (reference sequence). This chain's CDR3 is CSATDGTSGLYNEQFF. The CDR3 DNA reads as TGCAGTGCAACTGACGGGACTAGCGGGCTCTACAATGAGCAGTTCTTC.

This clonotype was seen only a few times. The chain joins TRBV6-1 to TRBJ2-1; 8 positions match TRBD1. V shed 7 bases, J shed 8 bases, and the junction held 10 bases outside the gene matches. The length of the CDR3 is 14 residues. Germline V gene lookup returns CDR1 MNHNS and CDR2 SASEGT. In DNA, the CDR3 is TGTGCCAGCATTCCTCGGACAGGGAGATATGAGCAGTTCTTC. Its protein product is CASIPRTGRYEQFF.

The chain links TRBV27 to TRBJ2-1, with 8 positions matching TRBD2. Germline V gene data show CDR1 as MNHEY and CDR2 as SMNVEV (reference sequence). Germline trimming cut 10 bases from V and 8 bases from J; bases unmatched to any gene: 7. The CDR3 covers 12 residues. The CDR3 DNA follows: TGTGCCACCAAGCGGGAGCTAGATGAGCAGTTCTTC. It codes for CATKRELDEQFF.

The rearrangement links TRBV20-1 to TRBJ1-4; maybe TRBD1 (6 bases). The V end lost 1 base, the J end lost 2 bases, and 8 bases lay between the germline ends. This CDR3 is 14 amino acids long. Per the germline V gene, CDR1 is DFQATT and CDR2 is SNEGSKA (reference sequence). The CDR3 DNA follows: TGCAGTGCTAGAGGGGGGGCGACTAATGAAAAACTGTTTTTT. Amino acid sequence: CSARGGATNEKLFF.

This clonotype was picked up a small number of times. J is TRBJ1-6 and V is TRBV6-4; possible D gene TRBD1, 5 bases. The CDR3 covers 13 residues. V gave up 2 bases and J gave up 6 bases, with 5 bases separating them. Germline V gene data show CDR1 as MRHNA and CDR2 as SNTAGT. For the CDR3, the DNA is TGTGCCAGCAGTGACAGGGGTAATTCACCCCTCCACTTT. It is translated as CASSDRGNSPLHF.

The chain carries TRBV6-1 and TRBJ1-1; D call uncertain. The germline V and J ends were trimmed by 6 bases and 7 bases, with 24 bases remaining between them. The CDR3 is 16 residues long. In germline, CDR1 is MNHNS, CDR2 SASEGT. The DNA for the CDR3 is TGTGCCAGCAGATCCCTCGGGGTATGGATGAACTTTGAAGCTTTCTTT. Translating it yields CASRSLGVWMNFEAFF.

CDR3 nucleotide sequence: TGTGCCAGCAGTAGGGTTGGGGCAGATACGCAGTATTTT. Amino acids: CASSRVGADTQYF. This chain uses TRBV27 with TRBJ2-3; D gene uncertain. Germline V gene data show CDR1 as MNHEY and CDR2 as SMNVEV (reference sequence). This CDR3 is 13 amino acids long. Trimming stripped 5 bases from V and 4 bases from J, with 10 bases between.

The chain has TRBV20-1 and TRBJ2-1; 13 nucleotides match TRBD2. After removal of 0 bases from V and 6 bases from J, the junction contained 8 bases not matched to a gene. The germline V gene encodes CDR1 DFQATT and CDR2 SNEGSKA (reference sequence). CDR3 length: 17 residues. CDR3 sequence (DNA): TGCAGTGCTAGAGACCTTAGGACTAGCGGGAGCATCAATGAGCAGTTCTTC. It is translated as CSARDLRTSGSINEQFF.

The CDR3 loop reads CASGQGADTQYF. The CDR3 DNA is TGTGCCTCCGGGCAGGGGGCAGATACGCAGTATTTT. The genes are TRBV7-3 and TRBJ2-3, with 7 bases aligning to TRBD1. Germline V gives CDR1 SGHTA, CDR2 FQGTGA. This CDR3 comprises 12 residues. The V segment lost 11 bases and the J segment 4 bases; nucleotides outside the gene matches: 6.

In this sample, this clonotype turned up a few times. The CDR3 here is CSARPRASGGYTF. As DNA, the CDR3 is TGCAGTGCTAGACCCCGGGCCTCCGGCGGCTACACCTTC. The chain recombines TRBV20-1 with TRBJ1-2; no clear D. V was pared by 2 bases and J by 8 bases, with 15 bases between. The CDR3 runs to 13 residues. Germline CDR1 reads DFQATT; CDR2 reads SNEGSKA (reference sequence).

This chain connects TRBV7-8 to TRBJ2-7, with 8 nucleotides matching TRBD2. V was pared by 4 bases and J by 1 base, with 9 bases of the junction left unmatched. Germline assignment: CDR1 SGHVS and CDR2 FQNEAQ. CDR3 length equals 16 residues. CDR3 in DNA: TGTGCCAGCAGCTACCGGGCCGGGACTAGGTCCTACGAGCAGTACTTC. Its protein is CASSYRAGTRSYEQYF.